The sequence of this T cell receptor beta chain was determined in a study of cytomegalovirus exposure and HLA in healthy donors. About the research overall: Around 76% of 398 genotyped donors fell in the Caucasian-associated ancestry cluster. Points from the study as a whole: As a later analysis showed, a missense DCLRE1C variant was linked to trimming of TCR beta V- and J-genes. Cytomegalovirus-associated status was assigned to 150 to 200 TCR beta chains.

This CDR3 comprises 18 residues. The V end was cut by 0 bases, the J end by 1 base, with 18 bases between. In germline, CDR1 is LNHDA, CDR2 SQIVND (reference sequence). In the PCR, 60 Vbeta and 13 Jbeta primers were used. Libraries were prepared by immunoSEQ multiplex PCR; TCRdb keeps only in-frame clonotypes and omits some of them. Of some 150,000 clones listed, around 10% were seen once; the top ten hold 1.5% to 2%. Comments on this clone: Its antigen is not known.

Input material: PBMCs. The J gene is TRBJ1-1, the V gene TRBV19; D gene unclear. The receptor comes from a man aged 45-65 years in good health and CMV-seronegative. As DNA, the CDR3 is TGTGCCAGTAGTATAGAGGGCAGGTTCTTCCCGGAGAACACTGAAGCTTTCTTT. Protein sequence: CASSIEGRFFPENTEAFF.